This T cell receptor beta chain emerged from a study of cytomegalovirus exposure and HLA in healthy donors. Germline values: CDR1 LNHDA, CDR2 SQIVND (reference sequence). CDR3 length: 15 amino acids. Trimming stripped 4 bases from V and 1 base from J, with 13 bases between. Notes on the study in general: Later analysis reportedly placed an Asian-associated ancestry cluster below the approximately 730-donor mean in N-insertions.

PCR was performed using 60 Vbeta and 13 Jbeta primers. Sequencing used immunoSEQ multiplex PCR; TCRdb keeps in-frame clones, though not all of them. The sample records roughly 130,000 clones, more than 80% being singletons. This clone was recorded only once. Antigen: not known. This chain uses TRBV19 with TRBJ1-1; D perhaps matches TRBD1 (5 bases). This clonotype originated in a middle-aged woman in good health and CMV-seropositive. Sequenced sample: PBMCs. CDR3 DNA sequence: TGTGCCAGTAGTACTGGACAAAATTGGAACACTGAAGCTTTCTTT. Its translation is CASSTGQNWNTEAFF.